This TCR beta chain originates from a study of T cells after yellow fever vaccination. To note about this clonotype: Its antigen is currently unknown.

TCRdb re-analysed the 5' RACE reads in MiXCR, keeping a single row per CDR3 protein. The sample lists approximately 550,000 distinct CDR3 sequences; 15% to 20% were seen once. Overall study results and limits: Only a minor proportion of clonotypes was detected across both CD4 and CD8 compartments.

Germline V CDR1 and CDR2: LNHDA, SQIVND (reference sequence). The CDR3 runs to 14 residues. V was shortened by 4 bases and J by 5 bases, with 14 bases between the two germline ends. The receptor was isolated from a man aged 30 to 45 who received the YFV17D yellow fever vaccine. The material sequenced was PBMCs, taken 15 days after the yellow fever booster vaccination. V is TRBV19 and J is TRBJ2-5; TRBD1 is a possible D gene (5 bases). CDR3 sequence reads: CASSTTASGETQYF. The CDR3 coding sequence is TGTGCCAGTAGTACGACAGCGTCTGGGGAGACCCAGTACTTC. Using reference TRBV19 and TRBJ2-5 for the parts outside the CDR3, the full variable domain is DGGITQSPKYLFRKEGQNVTLSCEQNLNHDAMYWYRQDPGQGLRLIYYSQIVNDFQKGDIAEGYSVSREKKESFPLTVTSAQKNPTAFYLCASSTTASGETQYFGPGTRLLVL.